These 19 T cell receptor beta chains were sequenced from one sample in a study of tumor and adjacent non-tumor tissue in lung cancer. RNA was extracted from bulk tissue without any cell sorting. TCRbeta libraries were built with three rounds of nested PCR, modified from ARM-PCR. TCRdb processed the multiplex PCR reads anew with MiXCR; each CDR3 protein has one entry. The table lists tens of thousands of distinct CDR3 sequences, roughly 72% of them singletons, with 25% to 30% in the top ten. The specimen was lung tumor tissue. These receptors originate from a man between 60 and 70 years old with non-small cell lung cancer.

V gene TRBV29-1 combines with J gene TRBJ2-5; possibly TRBD1 or TRBD2 for D (7 bases each). There are 15 residues in the CDR3. Germline V lookup: CDR1 SQVTM, CDR2 ANQGSEA. The CDR3 spells CSVLGGTDSQETQYF. The DNA for the CDR3 is TGCAGTGTTTTGGGGGGGACAGACTCACAAGAGACCCAGTACTTC.

The table lists this clonotype with a few counts. J is TRBJ1-1 and V is TRBV9, with unresolved D. CDR1 SGDLS and CDR2 YYNGEE come from the germline V gene. The ends were cut back, 3 bases at V and 4 bases at J, with 7 bases in the middle. CDR3 length: 12 amino acids. The CDR3 sequence is CASSGGSTEAFF. CDR3 in DNA: TGTGCCAGCAGCGGGGGTTCCACTGAAGCTTTCTTT.

Remarks on this clonotype: The CDR3 ends on some other residue instead of the conserved phenylalanine or tryptophan, so this is likely a read error. The chain links TRBV25-1 to TRBJ1-6, with a weak D call TRBD1 (5 bases). CDR3 length: 18 amino acids. Per the germline V gene, CDR1 is MGHDK and CDR2 is SYGVNS. V gave up 3 bases and J gave up 0 bases, with 15 bases separating them. CDR3 in DNA: TGTGCCAGCAGTGAGAATACAGAGGGGAGCTCCTATAATTCACCCCTCCACATT. It yields the protein CASSENTEGSSYNSPLHI.

As to this clonotype: A junction end diverges from the germline sequence, so it may reflect a read error. The chain is built from TRBV10-3 and TRBJ1-5, with D possibly being TRBD1 (5 bases). The length of the CDR3 is 13 residues. Germline V lookup: CDR1 ENHRY, CDR2 SYGVKD. CDR3 DNA: TGCGCCATCAGTGAAGCAGGGAATCGGCCCCAGCATTTT. Translation gives CAISEAGNRPQHF.

The rearrangement joins TRBV6-2 or TRBV6-3 to TRBJ2-1; 8 nucleotides agree with TRBD2. V lost 10 bases and J lost 9; bases outside the gene matches: 14. The CDR3 totals 14 residues. The germline CDR1 and CDR2 sequences are MNHEY and SVGEGT. Written as DNA, the CDR3 is TGTGCCATCAGGGAGCGGGGGCGAGGCAGTGAGCAGTTCTTC. Its protein is CAIRERGRGSEQFF.

The chain uses TRBV28 and TRBJ2-2; TRBD1 matches 9 bases. Trimming cost V 5 bases and J 17 bases; bases outside gene matches: 21. Germline-derived CDR1 and CDR2 are MDHEN and SYDVKM. The CDR3 runs 16 residues. In DNA form, the CDR3 reads TGTGCCAGCAGTGATCCGGGACAGGGATTAGCCGGGGGGCTATTTTTT. Translated: CASSDPGQGLAGGLFF.

V gene TRBV29-1 combines with J gene TRBJ1-1; tentatively, D is TRBD1 (5 bases). Germline assignment: CDR1 SQVTM and CDR2 ANQGSEA. The CDR3 is made up of 13 amino acids. Trimming shortened V by 7 bases and J by 3 bases, and 15 bases separated the two germline ends. In DNA, the CDR3 is TGCAGCGCACTCAGACAGACAGACACTGAAGCTTTCTTT. Amino acid sequence: CSALRQTDTEAFF.

Comments on this clonotype: A read error may produce the germline difference seen at one junction end. The gene calls are TRBV29-1 and TRBJ2-7; 8 bases line up with TRBD1. Germline CDR1 reads SQVTM; CDR2 reads ANQGSEA. The CDR3 sequence is 14 residues long. In DNA, the CDR3 is TGCAGCGTCTTGCAGGGGGCACGGGGATACGACCAGTACTTC. Residues: CSVLQGARGYDQYF.

Comments on this clonotype: The conserved closing phenylalanine or tryptophan is absent in this CDR3, likely reflecting a read error. The chain couples TRBV6-1 to TRBJ2-1, with D unresolved. CDR1 MNHNS and CDR2 SASEGT come from the germline V gene. This CDR3 is built from 13 residues. The CDR3: CEISGVGHHEQFL. In DNA form, the CDR3 reads TGTGAAATCAGTGGCGTAGGGCACCATGAGCAGTTCTTA.

Comment on this clonotype: A junction boundary mismatches the germline segment, possibly from a read error. The chain has TRBV20-1 and TRBJ2-1; D might be TRBD2 (6 bases). Germline-derived CDR1 and CDR2 are DFQATT and SNEGSKA (reference sequence). The CDR3 runs to 14 residues. The CDR3 nucleotides are TGCAGTGCTAGAGTTCGGGGAGGAGTCGATGAGCAGCTCTTC. Translated, it gives CSARVRGGVDEQLF.

This clonotype has at least ten counts. A junction boundary mismatches the germline segment, possibly from a read error. The J gene is TRBJ1-5, the V gene TRBV20-1; 8 positions agree with TRBD1. The CDR3 sequence is 14 residues long. The germline CDR1 and CDR2 sequences are DFQATT and SNEGSKA (reference sequence). CDR3 nucleotides: TGCAGTGTGTCCTCCGGGACAGGCAATCAGCCCCAGAATTTT. Its protein is CSVSSGTGNQPQNF.

This clonotype is medium-sized. CDR3 loop: CASSPLGTKNGYTF. The CDR3 nucleotides read TGTGCCAGCAGTCCACTAGGGACCAAAAATGGCTACACCTTC. The chain is built from TRBV28 and TRBJ1-2; tentative D call: TRBD1 (5 bases). The germline V and J ends were trimmed by 5 bases and 6 bases, with 16 bases remaining between them. The CDR3 extends over 14 amino acids. Germline V CDR1 and CDR2: MDHEN, SYDVKM.

This clonotype was seen a few times. Sequence at one end of the junction differs from germline and may be a read error. The rearrangement joins TRBV20-1 to TRBJ2-1; 12 nucleotides match TRBD2. This CDR3 is 16 amino acids long. Germline CDR1 reads DFQATT; CDR2 reads SNEGSKA (reference sequence). The chain's CDR3 is CSDRGGLAGKWDEQFF. CDR3 coding DNA: TGCAGTGATAGAGGTGGACTAGCGGGAAAGTGGGATGAGCAGTTCTTC.

This clonotype occurred a few times. The junction differs from germline at one of its ends, possibly a read error. The rearrangement links TRBV6-1 to TRBJ2-7; D gene uncertain. This CDR3 has 12 residues. Germline loops: CDR1 MNHNS, CDR2 SASEGT. The chain's CDR3 is CASSEREKVVDF. CDR3 bases: TGTGCCAGCAGTGAAAGGGAAAAGGTGGTAGACTTC.

As regards this clonotype: The junction differs from germline at one of its ends, possibly a read error. The chain links TRBV6-5 to TRBJ2-7, with 7 bases that match TRBD2. Germline-derived CDR1 and CDR2 are MNHEY and SVGAGI. The CDR3 has 15 residues. DNA of the CDR3: TGTGCAAGCACTCACTCGAGGCGGGAGACGGCCGAACAGTATTTC. Its protein product is CASTHSRRETAEQYF.

This chain connects TRBV5-5 to TRBJ2-3; TRBD2 agrees at 8 bases. Germline CDR1 SGHKS, CDR2 YYEKEE (reference sequence). CDR3 length: 17 residues. Trimming cost V 5 bases and J 8 bases; bases outside gene matches: 19. The CDR3 nucleotides read TGTGCCAGCAGAGAAGACGGACTAGCCGCTGCCTTTCTTACGCAGTATTTT. As protein: CASREDGLAAAFLTQYF.

Of note for this clonotype: A much larger clone is a single base away; this may be a read error. The CDR3 loop reads CASSRTGRTDAFF. The CDR3 bases are TGTGCCAGCAGCCGAACAGGGAGAACTGATGCTTTCTTT. The rearrangement uses TRBV7-9 and TRBJ1-1, with a tentative D call TRBD1 (6 bases). The CDR3 is 13 amino acids. Germline-derived CDR1 and CDR2 are SEHNR and FQNEAQ (reference sequence).

Remarks on this clonotype: Mismatch with germline at one junction end may stem from a read error. V gene TRBV28 combines with J gene TRBJ2-3; D is perhaps TRBD1 or TRBD2 (5 bases each). CDR1 and CDR2 (germline): MDHEN, SYDVKM. The CDR3 covers 14 residues. CDR3 in amino acids: CASSIWGRGDTQYF. CDR3 coding DNA: TGTGCCAGCAGTATATGGGGGAGAGGGGATACGCAATATTTT. Full variable domain (missing parts from reference TRBV28 and TRBJ2-3): DVKVTQSSRYLVKRTGEKVFLECVQDMDHENMFWYRQDPGLGLRLIYFSYDVKMKEKGDIPEGYSVSREKKERFSLILESASTNQTSMYLCASSIWGRGDTQYFGPGTRLTVL.

This clonotype is hyperexpanded in the sample. V is TRBV12-3 or TRBV12-4 and J is TRBJ2-1; 7 positions agree with TRBD2. There are 15 residues in the CDR3. Trimming removed 3 bases from V and 5 bases from J; junction bases left unmatched: 7. The CDR3, as DNA: TGTGCCAGCAGTTTCCCTCAGCGGGACCACAATGAGCAGTTCTTC. It yields the protein CASSFPQRDHNEQFF.